What follows is one TCR beta chain and its context. The data are from a study of blood T cell repertoires in COVID-19. Background on the study: Italy, Spain and the United States were the sources of the convalescent and acute COVID-19 samples. PBMCs, B-cell-depleted T cells, or T cells provided the cDNA or gDNA that made up the material.

Per the authors' pipeline: Reference gene primer amplification gave nucleated cell count estimates. Assay: immunoSEQ multiplex PCR; the TCRdb copy retains only in-frame clones and omits some. Clone size and V and J calls were adopted from that table, with D and trimming inferred from the DNA. The sample records 110,000 or so clones, about nine tenths being singletons. The CDR3 is 16 amino acids. The germline V gene has CDR1 MDHEN and CDR2 SYDVKM. With 3 bases removed from V and 0 bases from J, the gap between germline ends came to 12 bases. This sequence was found in a human donor in a cohort sampled during active COVID-19. The specimen was peripheral blood. This rearrangement joins TRBV28 to TRBJ1-3; D remains unclear. CDR3 nucleotide sequence: TGTGCCAGCAGTTTCGGTCCGGTCAACTCTGGAAACACCATATATTTT. Its protein is CASSFGPVNSGNTIYF.